This entry lists 14 T cell receptor beta chains sequenced from one sample in a study of shared clonotypes between healthy human individuals. Using immunoSEQ multiplex PCR, the repertoire was profiled, and TCRdb retains in-frame clones only, with some absent. The sample includes more than 2 million clones, approximately 94% of them seen just once. The source material was naive CD4+ T cells sorted from blood. Subset: CD45RA+ positively selected. These receptors all come from a man between 18 and 35 years old in good health.

Concerning this clone itself: Other nucleotide sequences in the sample specify the same CDR3. The chain has TRBV6-1 and TRBJ2-7; tentative D call: TRBD1 (6 bases). Germline V lookup: CDR1 MNHNS, CDR2 SASEGT. The CDR3 extends over 13 amino acids. V was shortened by 3 bases and J by 0 bases, with 6 bases between the two germline ends. CDR3 region: CASSETGSYEQYF. CDR3 nucleotide sequence: TGTGCCAGCAGTGAGACAGGCTCCTACGAGCAGTACTTC.

J is TRBJ1-4 and V is TRBV4-1; D unresolved. V dropped 0 bases and J dropped 5 bases, with 22 bases sitting between them. There are 19 residues in the CDR3. Germline CDR1 and CDR2: MGHRA and YSYEKL. CDR3 coding DNA: TGCGCCAGCAGCCAAGAACCTATTAACCTGCTCGGCCGAAATGAAAAACTGTTTTTT. Translated, it gives CASSQEPINLLGRNEKLFF.

V is TRBV5-1 and J is TRBJ2-1, with D perhaps TRBD2 (6 bases). The germline V gene encodes CDR1 SGHRS and CDR2 YFSETQ. Trimming cost V 1 base and J 7 bases, with 12 bases left between them. The CDR3 totals 14 residues. The CDR3 coding sequence is TGCGCCAGCAGCTTGACGGGAGTTGGGAATGAGCAGTTCTTC. This sequence encodes CASSLTGVGNEQFF.

The chain combines TRBV5-1 with TRBJ1-1; no reliable D call. The ends were cut back, 4 bases at V and 6 bases at J, with 16 bases in the middle. Germline V gene sequence: CDR1 SGHRS, CDR2 YFSETQ. The CDR3 consists of 14 residues. The CDR3 is CASSRGPSVAEAFF. The CDR3 nucleotides are TGCGCCAGCAGCCGGGGTCCCTCCGTGGCTGAAGCTTTCTTT. Variable domain in full (rest from reference TRBV5-1 and TRBJ1-1): KAGVTQTPRYLIKTRGQQVTLSCSPISGHRSVSWYQQTPGQGLQFLFEYFSETQRNKGNFPGRFSGRQFSNSRSEMNVSTLELGDSALYLCASSRGPSVAEAFFGQGTRLTVV.

The chain has TRBV7-2 and TRBJ2-5, with TRBD2 matching 13 bases. The CDR3 totals 16 residues. Germline values: CDR1 SGHTA, CDR2 FQGNSA. J lost 4 bases, V lost 2 bases, and 4 bases had no gene match. The CDR3 spells CASSLRTSGSRETQYF. DNA of the CDR3: TGTGCCAGCAGCTTAAGGACTAGCGGGAGTCGAGAGACCCAGTACTTC.

On this clone itself: A junction boundary mismatches the germline segment, possibly from a read error. Distinct nucleotide sequences in the sample also encode this CDR3. CDR3 region: CASSLDPSSYEQYF. The DNA for the CDR3 is TGTGCCAGCAGCCTAGACCCCAGCTCCTACGAGCAGTACTTC. The chain carries TRBV11-2 and TRBJ2-7, with unresolved D. CDR3 size: 14 residues. Looked up from germline, CDR1 is SGHAT and CDR2 is FQNNGV.

The CDR3 nucleotides are TGTGCCAGCAGTGAAGAGACAGGGGGTTCGTTCTACACCTTC. It specifies CASSEETGGSFYTF. The rearrangement links TRBV2 to TRBJ1-2; 9 bases line up with TRBD1. CDR1 and CDR2 from the germline V gene are SNHLY and FYNNEI. Unmatched junction bases numbered 7, after V lost 1 base and J lost 10 bases. This CDR3 has 14 residues.

The CDR3: CASSLGLSRPAGYGYTF. CDR3 DNA sequence: TGTGCCAGCAGCTTAGGCCTATCCAGGCCGGCGGGCTATGGCTACACCTTC. The genes are TRBV11-2 and TRBJ1-2; D gene ambiguous. There are 17 residues in the CDR3. Germline CDR1 is SGHAT and CDR2 is FQNNGV. V lost 1 base, J lost 4 bases, and 19 bases lay in between.

This clone was seen a single time. This chain uses TRBV30 with TRBJ1-1; D gene unclear. Germline assignment: CDR1 GTSNPN and CDR2 SVGIG (reference sequence). The CDR3 has 15 amino acids. V was clipped by 4 bases and J by 1 base, with 16 bases between them. The CDR3 loop is CAWIGRLSGNTEAFF. The CDR3 DNA follows: TGTGCCTGGATAGGTCGACTGAGCGGGAACACTGAAGCTTTCTTT.

On this clone itself: Other DNA sequences in the same sample also yield this CDR3. CDR3 DNA: TGTGCCAGCAGTTTACGGGGATTAACCTACGAGCAGTACTTC. Protein product: CASSLRGLTYEQYF. V is TRBV28 and J is TRBJ2-7; possibly TRBD2 for D (5 bases). The V and J ends lost 2 bases and 2 bases respectively, with 10 bases between them. The germline V gene has CDR1 MDHEN and CDR2 SYDVKM. The CDR3 contains 14 residues. Filled out from reference TRBV28 and TRBJ2-7, the complete variable domain reads DVKVTQSSRYLVKRTGEKVFLECVQDMDHENMFWYRQDPGLGLRLIYFSYDVKMKEKGDIPEGYSVSREKKERFSLILESASTNQTSMYLCASSLRGLTYEQYFGPGTRLTVT.

Here the CDR3 reads CASSTGTGIYEQYF. CDR3 nucleotides: TGTGCCAGCAGCACCGGGACAGGTATATACGAGCAGTACTTC. The chain couples TRBV27 to TRBJ2-7; 8 bases agree with TRBD1. CDR1 and CDR2 from the germline V gene are MNHEY and SMNVEV (reference sequence). The ends lost 6 bases at V and 4 bases at J; junction bases unmatched: 8. CDR3 length equals 14 residues.

The chain carries TRBV11-1 and TRBJ2-3, with D perhaps matching TRBD1 (6 bases). The germline V gene has CDR1 SGHAT and CDR2 FQDESV (reference sequence). The CDR3 covers 16 residues. V was cut by 3 bases and J by 5 bases, with 18 bases left in between. In nucleotides, the CDR3 is TGTGCCAGCAGCTTTCGGCCTGAACGGGGACAAGATACGCAGTATTTT. Translated: CASSFRPERGQDTQYF.

V and J are TRBV10-3 and TRBJ2-7; D not certain. Germline values: CDR1 ENHRY, CDR2 SYGVKD. Deletions cut 1 base from V and 3 bases from J, with 4 bases between. The CDR3 has 12 residues. This chain's CDR3 is CAISEYGYEQYF. Written as DNA, the CDR3 is TGTGCCATCAGTGAGTATGGCTACGAGCAGTACTTC.

This rearrangement joins TRBV27 to TRBJ2-7, with TRBD2 matching 10 bases. V gave up 0 bases and J gave up 2 bases; unmatched junction bases: 7. In germline, CDR1 is MNHEY, CDR2 SMNVEV (reference sequence). This CDR3 is built from 17 residues. The CDR3: CASSLSSLAGDTYEQYF. DNA for the CDR3: TGTGCCAGCAGTTTATCCTCGCTAGCGGGGGACACCTACGAGCAGTACTTC.